These T cell receptor beta chains were read from a single sample in a study of long-term antiretroviral therapy in people with HIV. Using immunoSEQ multiplex PCR, the repertoire was profiled, and TCRdb retains in-frame clones only, with some absent. The table records 21,000 or so clones, approximately 89% of them present only once. Source: unsorted PBMCs, taken 2.6 years after starting antiretroviral therapy. The origin of the receptors is a woman in her forties or fifties with HIV. Each CDR3 is given with its conserved first and last residue. Each record gives: clone size, V gene, CDR3 length, D gene, J gene, CDR3 protein, CDR3 DNA. D genes are given only for firm matches. Clone size is not always given. Where it is, it says once, few, many or a class for expanded clones.

abundance: NA
v_gene: TRBV10-3
len: 14
d_gene: NA
j_gene: TRBJ2-6
CDR3aa: CAILKTDGANVLTF
CDR3nt: TGTGCCATCTTAAAGACTGATGGGGCCAACGTCCTGACTTTC

abundance: NA
v_gene: TRBV28
len: 12
d_gene: NA
j_gene: TRBJ2-1
CDR3aa: CASSFRYGEQFF
CDR3nt: TGTGCCAGCAGTTTCAGGTATGGTGAGCAGTTCTTC

abundance: NA
v_gene: TRBV10-2
len: 13
d_gene: NA
j_gene: TRBJ1-1
CDR3aa: CASSEAARTEAFF
CDR3nt: TGCGCCAGCAGTGAAGCAGCTAGGACTGAAGCTTTCTTT

abundance: few
v_gene: TRBV7-2
len: 13
d_gene: NA
j_gene: TRBJ2-5
CDR3aa: CASSLAIQETQYF
CDR3nt: TGTGCCAGCAGCTTAGCGATCCAAGAGACCCAGTACTTC

abundance: NA
v_gene: TRBV19
len: 15
d_gene: NA
j_gene: TRBJ2-1
CDR3aa: CASSLGTRGENEQFF
CDR3nt: TGTGCCAGTAGTCTGGGGACCCGAGGAGAGAATGAGCAGTTCTTC

abundance: few
v_gene: TRBV30
len: 13
d_gene: NA
j_gene: TRBJ1-2
CDR3aa: CAWSVGDGYGYTF
CDR3nt: TGTGCCTGGAGTGTAGGGGACGGGTATGGCTACACCTTC

abundance: NA
v_gene: TRBV6-1
len: 13
d_gene: TRBD1
j_gene: TRBJ2-7
CDR3aa: CASSETGSYEQYF
CDR3nt: TGTGCCAGCAGTGAGACAGGGTCCTACGAGCAGTACTTC

abundance: NA
v_gene: TRBV7-9
len: 13
d_gene: TRBD1
j_gene: TRBJ2-5
CDR3aa: CASSRGQVETQYF
CDR3nt: TGTGCCAGCAGCCGTGGACAGGTTGAGACCCAGTACTTC

abundance: NA
v_gene: TRBV18
len: 14
d_gene: TRBD1
j_gene: TRBJ2-1
CDR3aa: CASSPPTGSNEQFF
CDR3nt: TGTGCCAGCTCACCTCCGACAGGGTCGAATGAGCAGTTCTTC

abundance: NA
v_gene: TRBV10-3
len: 15
d_gene: NA
j_gene: TRBJ2-3
CDR3aa: CAISGRRDSTDTQYF
CDR3nt: TGTGCCATCAGTGGACGTCGCGACTCCACAGATACGCAGTATTTT

abundance: NA
v_gene: TRBV4-1
len: 17
d_gene: TRBD2
j_gene: TRBJ2-1
CDR3aa: CASSQPPLADSYNEQFF
CDR3nt: TGCGCCAGCAGCCAACCCCCCCTAGCGGACTCCTACAATGAGCAGTTCTTC

abundance: NA
v_gene: TRBV9
len: 16
d_gene: TRBD1
j_gene: TRBJ2-5
CDR3aa: CASSVEGQGPGETQYF
CDR3nt: TGTGCCAGCAGCGTAGAGGGACAGGGTCCTGGAGAGACCCAGTACTTC

abundance: once
v_gene: TRBV2
len: 16
d_gene: TRBD2
j_gene: TRBJ2-3
CDR3aa: CASSESLADPTDTQYF
CDR3nt: TGTGCCAGCAGTGAAAGCCTAGCGGACCCCACAGATACGCAGTATTTT

abundance: NA
v_gene: TRBV2
len: 16
d_gene: TRBD1
j_gene: TRBJ2-5
CDR3aa: CASRTTHDRDQETQYF
CDR3nt: TGTGCCAGCAGGACCACACACGACAGGGATCAAGAGACCCAGTACTTC

abundance: few
v_gene: TRBV28
len: 17
d_gene: TRBD1
j_gene: TRBJ2-3
CDR3aa: CASSSPDRGLVPDTQYF
CDR3nt: TGTGCCAGCAGTTCCCCGGACAGGGGGCTTGTCCCAGATACGCAGTATTTT

abundance: once
v_gene: TRBV10-3
len: 13
d_gene: NA
j_gene: TRBJ2-5
CDR3aa: CAISPGAFETQYF
CDR3nt: TGTGCCATTTCCCCTGGAGCTTTTGAGACCCAGTACTTC

abundance: few
v_gene: TRBV14
len: 14
d_gene: TRBD1
j_gene: TRBJ1-5
CDR3aa: CASSQTGVNQPQHF
CDR3nt: TGTGCCAGCAGCCAAACAGGGGTGAATCAGCCCCAGCATTTT

abundance: NA
v_gene: TRBV27
len: 13
d_gene: TRBD1
j_gene: TRBJ1-1
CDR3aa: CASSNTGGTEAFF
CDR3nt: TGTGCCAGCAGTAATACAGGGGGGACTGAAGCTTTCTTT

abundance: NA
v_gene: TRBV7-2
len: 14
d_gene: NA
j_gene: TRBJ1-2
CDR3aa: CASSLATGNYGYTF
CDR3nt: TGTGCCAGCAGCTTAGCAACGGGGAACTATGGCTACACCTTC

abundance: NA
v_gene: TRBV10-2
len: 18
d_gene: TRBD2
j_gene: TRBJ2-7
CDR3aa: CASRLEGLAGGSPYEQYF
CDR3nt: TGCGCCAGCAGATTGGAGGGACTAGCGGGAGGATCCCCCTACGAGCAGTACTTC

abundance: NA
v_gene: TRBV6-6
len: 14
d_gene: NA
j_gene: TRBJ2-2
CDR3aa: CASSYTSGTGELFF
CDR3nt: TGTGCCAGCAGTTACACCTCAGGGACCGGGGAGCTGTTTTTT

abundance: NA
v_gene: TRBV5-1
len: 15
d_gene: TRBD2
j_gene: TRBJ2-3
CDR3aa: CASSLATSGGYTQYF
CDR3nt: TGCGCCAGCAGCTTGGCGACTAGCGGGGGCTATACGCAGTATTTT

abundance: NA
v_gene: TRBV4-1
len: 16
d_gene: TRBD2
j_gene: TRBJ2-7
CDR3aa: CASSQSTSGSPYEQYF
CDR3nt: TGCGCCAGCAGCCAGTCCACTAGCGGGAGTCCCTACGAGCAGTACTTC

abundance: NA
v_gene: TRBV6-1
len: 15
d_gene: TRBD1
j_gene: TRBJ1-4
CDR3aa: CASSGQGMTNEKLFF
CDR3nt: TGTGCCAGCAGCGGACAGGGGATGACTAATGAAAAACTGTTTTTT

abundance: NA
v_gene: TRBV6-4
len: 14
d_gene: NA
j_gene: TRBJ1-2
CDR3aa: CASSDTAGPYGYTF
CDR3nt: TGTGCCAGCAGTGACACTGCCGGCCCCTATGGCTACACCTTC

abundance: NA
v_gene: TRBV2
len: 15
d_gene: TRBD1
j_gene: TRBJ2-7
CDR3aa: CASRVPDRVSHEQYF
CDR3nt: TGTGCCAGCAGGGTCCCGGACAGGGTATCCCACGAGCAGTACTTC

abundance: NA
v_gene: TRBV10-3
len: 14
d_gene: TRBD1
j_gene: TRBJ1-2
CDR3aa: CAISEGTGLYGYTF
CDR3nt: TGTGCCATCAGTGAGGGGACAGGGCTATATGGCTACACCTTC

abundance: NA
v_gene: TRBV29-1
len: 15
d_gene: NA
j_gene: TRBJ1-2
CDR3aa: CSVEGFPDEGYGYTF
CDR3nt: TGCAGCGTTGAAGGATTCCCCGATGAGGGCTATGGCTACACCTTC

abundance: NA
v_gene: TRBV6-5
len: 14
d_gene: NA
j_gene: TRBJ1-5
CDR3aa: CASSLVAGTQPQHF
CDR3nt: TGTGCCAGCAGCCTCGTGGCAGGGACTCAGCCCCAGCATTTT

abundance: few
v_gene: TRBV28
len: 14
d_gene: NA
j_gene: TRBJ1-3
CDR3aa: CASSSDLSGNTIYF
CDR3nt: TGTGCCAGCAGTTCGGATCTCTCTGGAAACACCATATATTTT

abundance: NA
v_gene: TRBV19
len: 14
d_gene: TRBD1
j_gene: TRBJ1-4
CDR3aa: CASSPRQGVEKLFF
CDR3nt: TGTGCCAGTAGTCCCAGACAGGGGGTTGAAAAACTGTTTTTT

abundance: NA
v_gene: TRBV4-3
len: 13
d_gene: NA
j_gene: TRBJ2-7
CDR3aa: CASSDLENYEQYF
CDR3nt: TGCGCCAGCAGCGACCTCGAGAATTACGAGCAGTACTTC

abundance: NA
v_gene: TRBV7-8
len: 14
d_gene: TRBD1
j_gene: TRBJ1-5
CDR3aa: CASSLGDRNQPQHF
CDR3nt: TGTGCCAGCAGCTTAGGGGACAGGAATCAGCCCCAGCATTTT

abundance: NA
v_gene: TRBV7-9
len: 15
d_gene: NA
j_gene: TRBJ2-2
CDR3aa: CASTSPPPSSGELFF
CDR3nt: TGTGCCAGCACCTCACCCCCCCCTAGTTCCGGGGAGCTGTTTTTT

abundance: few
v_gene: TRBV5-1
len: 13
d_gene: NA
j_gene: TRBJ2-5
CDR3aa: CGVGLGPQETQYF
CDR3nt: TGCGGAGTTGGTTTGGGACCTCAAGAGACCCAGTACTTC

abundance: once
v_gene: TRBV10-3
len: 16
d_gene: TRBD1
j_gene: TRBJ1-1
CDR3aa: CAISDPRSPGGLEAFF
CDR3nt: TGTGCCATCAGTGACCCAAGAAGTCCAGGGGGCCTTGAAGCTTTCTTT

abundance: NA
v_gene: TRBV6-1
len: 12
d_gene: NA
j_gene: TRBJ1-3
CDR3aa: CASSEGENTIYF
CDR3nt: TGTGCCAGCAGTGAGGGGGAAAACACCATATATTTT

abundance: NA
v_gene: TRBV27
len: 14
d_gene: NA
j_gene: TRBJ2-5
CDR3aa: CASRGWGYQETQYF
CDR3nt: TGTGCCAGCAGGGGCTGGGGGTACCAAGAGACCCAGTACTTC

abundance: NA
v_gene: TRBV5-1
len: 15
d_gene: NA
j_gene: TRBJ2-7
CDR3aa: CASSPGRPLSYEQYF
CDR3nt: TGCGCCAGCAGCCCAGGGAGACCACTATCCTACGAGCAGTACTTC

abundance: NA
v_gene: TRBV7-9
len: 13
d_gene: NA
j_gene: TRBJ2-1
CDR3aa: CASSLAGGVEQFF
CDR3nt: TGTGCCAGCAGCTTAGCTGGCGGGGTTGAGCAGTTCTTC

abundance: NA
v_gene: TRBV7-2
len: 12
d_gene: NA
j_gene: TRBJ2-2
CDR3aa: CASSASFGELFF
CDR3nt: TGTGCCAGCAGCGCTAGCTTCGGGGAGCTGTTTTTT

abundance: few
v_gene: TRBV12-5
len: 13
d_gene: TRBD1
j_gene: TRBJ2-7
CDR3aa: CASGLGTGYEQYF
CDR3nt: TGTGCTAGTGGTTTGGGGACAGGGTACGAGCAGTACTTC